This TCR beta chain came from a study of sequential checkpoint blockade in melanoma. In its sample, this clone ranks as medium-sized (0.01 to 0.1%). Treatment of the sample: randomized to nivolumab then ipilimumab (arm A) or the reverse (arm B). The protocol was immunoSEQ multiplex PCR, while the TCRdb copy is restricted to in-frame clones and leaves out a portion. The table shows about 3,400 clones, with roughly 23% occurring only once. From germline, CDR1 is SGHNT and CDR2 YENEEA. The CDR3 consists of 18 residues. The J segment lost 9 bases and the V segment lost 7 bases, leaving 21 bases of the junction unmatched.

The V gene is TRBV11-3, the J gene TRBJ2-2; 9 positions match TRBD1. The specimen was tumor tissue (inferred from file names), collected from a patient given nivolumab and ipilimumab in sequence. The receptor was derived from a human donor with melanoma. CDR3: CASTPEGAGTGMGRELFF. In DNA, the CDR3 is TGTGCCAGCACCCCTGAAGGTGCCGGGACAGGGATGGGCAGGGAGCTGTTTTTT.